These 20 T cell receptor beta chains were all obtained from the same sample, sequenced in a study of T-cell reconstitution after alpha-beta-depleted transplantation in children. Unique molecular identifiers tagged the TCRbeta library. One entry per CDR3 protein results from TCRdb running MiXCR on the PCR reads. Of some 200,000 distinct CDR3 sequences in the sample, about 8.2% were seen once. Sequences were derived from PBMCs, mostly from graft donor cells, sampled 360 days after TCRalphabeta/CD19-depleted stem cell transplant. All receptors derive from a male patient aged 2-15 years who had a stem cell transplant for acute myeloid leukemia, so the T cells may come from the graft donor.

There are many counts of this clonotype. V usage is TRBV15 and J usage is TRBJ2-3, with TRBD2 matching 8 bases. The germline V gene has CDR1 LNHNV and CDR2 YYDKDF (reference sequence). With 0 bases clipped from V and 2 bases from J, the junction kept 13 bases outside the gene matches. This CDR3 contains 19 residues. CDR3 amino acids: CATSRETAPGLGPTDTQYF. The CDR3 DNA sequence: TGTGCCACCAGCAGAGAGACAGCCCCGGGACTAGGACCCACAGATACGCAGTATTTT.

This clonotype was detected many times. J is TRBJ1-1 and V is TRBV12-3 or TRBV12-4; D unresolved. CDR3 length: 12 residues. Trimming left V 4 bases short and J 0 bases short, with 3 bases between. CDR3 nucleotides: TGTGCCAGCAGTTCCATGAACACTGAAGCTTTCTTT. This codes for CASSSMNTEAFF.

This clonotype was seen a few times. The chain has TRBV5-1 and TRBJ2-5, with D unclear. CDR3 length: 14 residues. V was pared by 0 bases and J by 1 base, with 7 bases between. The germline CDR1 and CDR2 sequences are SGHRS and YFSETQ. Here the CDR3 reads CASSLAPTQETQYF. The CDR3 bases are TGCGCCAGCAGCTTGGCTCCAACCCAAGAGACCCAGTACTTC.

CDR3 loop: CSVRQPSNYGYTF. Written as DNA, the CDR3 is TGCAGCGTTCGACAGCCGTCTAACTATGGCTACACCTTC. The genes are TRBV29-1 and TRBJ1-2, with a tentative D call TRBD1 (5 bases). V was cut by 5 bases and J by 0 bases, with 10 bases left in between. Germline V gene lookup returns CDR1 SQVTM and CDR2 ANQGSEA. The CDR3 runs to 13 residues.

The chain uses TRBV7-9 and TRBJ2-4; D may be TRBD1 or TRBD2 (5 bases each). V lost 9 bases, J lost 9 bases, and 21 bases lay in between. The CDR3 has 14 residues. Germline V gene lookup returns CDR1 SEHNR and CDR2 FQNEAQ (reference sequence). This CDR3 reads CASKEGPLGSIQYF. Written as DNA, the CDR3 is TGTGCCAGTAAAGAGGGACCCCTGGGAAGCATTCAGTACTTC.

This clonotype was found many times. The genes are TRBV12-3 or TRBV12-4 and TRBJ2-6; 9 positions agree with TRBD2. There are 18 residues in the CDR3. The J segment lost 0 bases and the V segment lost 3 bases, leaving 6 bases of the junction unmatched. The CDR3 region has the DNA TGTGCCAGCAGTTTTGGGCTAGCGGGGCCCTCTGGGGCCAACGTCCTGACTTTC. Translating it yields CASSFGLAGPSGANVLTF.

A remark on this clonotype: This may be a read error: a much more frequent sequence differs by one nucleotide. This rearrangement joins TRBV5-8 to TRBJ2-5, with TRBD2 matching 13 bases. This CDR3 spans 16 amino acids. In germline, CDR1 is SGHTS, CDR2 YDEGEE. CDR3 loop: CVSSGGLAGVEETQYF. CDR3 in DNA: TGTGTCAGCAGCGGAGGACTAGCGGGAGTTGAGGAGACCCAGTACTTC.

This clonotype was found a few times. This chain uses TRBV29-1 with TRBJ2-7; perhaps D is TRBD1 or TRBD2 (5 bases each). CDR1 is SQVTM and CDR2 is ANQGSEA in the germline V gene. The CDR3 loop spans 14 amino acids. The V gene lost 1 base and the J gene lost 3 bases, with 13 bases spanning the gap. CDR3 sequence (DNA): TGCAGCGTTGAAGGACCCGGGACGTTCTACGAGCAGTACTTC. This sequence encodes CSVEGPGTFYEQYF.

This clonotype showed up many times. The chain has TRBV7-2 and TRBJ2-5; D not resolved. V gave up 5 bases and J gave up 1 base, with 8 bases separating them. This CDR3 is 13 amino acids long. Germline-derived CDR1 and CDR2 are SGHTA and FQGNSA. CDR3 DNA: TGTGCCAGCAGCCGCACGACCCAAGAGACCCAGTACTTC. Translated: CASSRTTQETQYF.

The sample holds many counts of this clonotype. V gene TRBV28 combines with J gene TRBJ1-6; 9 bases line up with TRBD1. V dropped 1 base and J dropped 7; count of bases not matched to a gene: 2. Germline values: CDR1 MDHEN, CDR2 SYDVKM. CDR3 length equals 15 residues. The CDR3 coding sequence is TGTGCCAGCAGTTTATCCGGGACAGGGAATTCACCCCTCCACTTT. Translating gives CASSLSGTGNSPLHF. Supplemented by reference TRBV28 and TRBJ1-6, the full variable domain reads DVKVTQSSRYLVKRTGEKVFLECVQDMDHENMFWYRQDPGLGLRLIYFSYDVKMKEKGDIPEGYSVSREKKERFSLILESASTNQTSMYLCASSLSGTGNSPLHFGNGTRLTVT.

V and J are TRBV5-1 and TRBJ1-2; a possible D gene is TRBD1 (6 bases). Trimming stripped 3 bases from V and 4 bases from J, with 16 bases between. In germline, CDR1 is SGHRS, CDR2 YFSETQ. CDR3 size: 15 residues. The CDR3 spells CASSSTGLGAYGYTF. For the CDR3, the DNA is TGCGCCAGCAGCTCGACAGGCCTGGGGGCCTATGGCTACACCTTC.

Only a few counts were recorded for this clonotype. The rearrangement joins TRBV21-1 to TRBJ2-5. TRBV21-1 is classified as a pseudogene. CDR3 length: 13 amino acids. CDR3 region: CASSKVYAETQYF. The CDR3 DNA reads TGTGCCAGCAGCAAAGTCTACGCCGAGACCCAGTACTTC.

The sample holds a few counts of this clonotype. J is TRBJ2-3 and V is TRBV18, with 7 bases that match TRBD2. The CDR3 is made up of 14 amino acids. V trimming: 5 bases; J trimming: 0 bases; junction bases outside the gene matches: 2. CDR1 and CDR2 from the germline V gene are KGHSH and LQKENI. CDR3 sequence (DNA): TGTGCCAGCTCAACTAGCGCCAGCACAGATACGCAGTATTTT. Its translation: CASSTSASTDTQYF.

This clonotype showed up just a few times. The chain links TRBV5-1 to TRBJ2-1, with no clear D. V gave up 3 bases and J gave up 0 bases, with 13 bases separating them. This CDR3 region has 16 residues. Looked up from germline, CDR1 is SGHRS and CDR2 is YFSETQ. Here the CDR3 reads CASSYSPRSSYNEQFF. CDR3 sequence (DNA): TGCGCCAGCAGCTATTCCCCTAGGAGCTCCTACAATGAGCAGTTCTTC.

This clonotype was seen more than once but under ten times. The genes are TRBV7-6 and TRBJ1-1, with D perhaps matching TRBD1 (5 bases). The CDR3 has 17 amino acids. Looked up from germline, CDR1 is SGHVS and CDR2 is FNYEAQ. V lost 2 bases to trimming and J lost 1 base, with 17 bases between them. CDR3 sequence (DNA): TGTGCCAGCAGCTTACTATCCCTCCGGGGACGGAACACTGAAGCTTTCTTT. Its protein is CASSLLSLRGRNTEAFF. Drawing the rest from reference TRBV7-6 and TRBJ1-1, the complete variable domain is GAGVSQSPRYKVTKRGQDVALRCDPISGHVSLYWYRQALGQGPEFLTYFNYEAQQDKSGLPNDRFSAERPEGSISTLTIQRTEQRDSAMYRCASSLLSLRGRNTEAFFGQGTRLTVV.

A few counts support this clonotype. J is TRBJ2-2 and V is TRBV12-3 or TRBV12-4, with 9 nucleotides matching TRBD1. The V segment lost 5 bases and the J segment 5 bases; nucleotides outside the gene matches: 9. The CDR3 is made up of 16 amino acids. CDR3 region: CASSPRQGEITGELFF. CDR3 coding DNA: TGTGCCAGCAGTCCCCGACAGGGGGAAATTACCGGGGAGCTGTTTTTT.

This clonotype was recorded many times. The rearrangement joins TRBV12-3 or TRBV12-4 to TRBJ2-6; D is ambiguous. V was trimmed by 2 bases and J by 2 bases, leaving 1 base between them. This CDR3 is built from 13 residues. This chain's CDR3 is CASSLPGANVLTF. In nucleotides, the CDR3 is TGTGCCAGCAGTTTACCTGGGGCCAACGTCCTGACTTTC.

This sequence joins TRBV6-5 and TRBJ2-1, with 9 nucleotides matching TRBD2. The CDR3 runs 17 residues. V lost 0 bases, J lost 5 bases, and 8 bases stayed unmatched. The germline V gene has CDR1 MNHEY and CDR2 SVGAGI. DNA of the CDR3: TGTGCCAGCAGTTACTCATTGACTAGCGGATACAACAATGAGCAGTTCTTC. As protein: CASSYSLTSGYNNEQFF.

This clonotype was detected only a few times. This chain uses TRBV29-1 with TRBJ2-5; the D is unclear. There are 13 residues in the CDR3. The ends were cut back, 6 bases at V and 6 bases at J, with 17 bases in the middle. Looked up from germline, CDR1 is SQVTM and CDR2 is ANQGSEA. The CDR3 DNA is TGCAGCGTCCTGGACGGATCGATGAAGACCCAGTACTTC. Translation: CSVLDGSMKTQYF.

This clonotype was observed a handful of times. The V gene is TRBV20-1, the J gene TRBJ2-1; 7 nucleotides agree with TRBD1. V lost 3 bases, J lost 7 bases, and 9 bases stayed unmatched. The CDR3 loop spans 14 amino acids. From germline, CDR1 is DFQATT and CDR2 SNEGSKA (reference sequence). The CDR3 is CSARVTGAWNEQFF. CDR3 in DNA: TGCAGTGCTAGGGTCACAGGGGCGTGGAATGAGCAGTTCTTC.